This T cell receptor (beta chain) was identified in a study of cytomegalovirus exposure and HLA in healthy donors. Study in general: Across a few hundred genotyped donors, around 80% landed in the Caucasian-associated ancestry cluster.

Points on this clone: Its antigen remains unidentified.

Overall study results and limits: Using the classifier, cytomegalovirus status was reportedly diagnosed with high specificity and sensitivity.

The ends were cut back, 5 bases at V and 1 base at J, with 9 bases in the middle. Germline V lookup: CDR1 MNHNS, CDR2 SASEGT. This CDR3 is built from 13 residues. 13 Jbeta primers and 60 Vbeta primers were used for the PCR. Profiling relied on immunoSEQ multiplex PCR, and the TCRdb table lists in-frame clones only, not all of them. This specimen shows about 77,000 clones; the ten leading clones hold approximately 13%. Sequencing used PBMCs. This TCR was sampled from a man in his forties or fifties in good health and CMV-seropositive. V gene TRBV6-1 combines with J gene TRBJ2-7; D is unclear. DNA of the CDR3: TGTGCCAGCAGTTCCTACAGTTCCTACGAGCAGTACGTC. Translating gives CASSSYSSYEQYV.